The clone carrying this T cell receptor beta chain was counted ten times or more. Its antigen remains unknown. From germline, CDR1 is MNHEY and CDR2 SMNVEV (reference sequence). The CDR3 is 16 amino acids. The V and J ends lost 4 bases and 4 bases, in that order; junction bases with no gene match: 13. The data were taken from a study of spatial heterogeneity in lung cancer. Study-wide background: A consistent excess of beta-chain over alpha-chain sequences was detected.

Noted time point: sample taken at primary tumor resection. The study sequenced unsorted whole RNA from tumor, nontumor lung or frozen PBMC. The donors comprised some 78 untreated early-stage non-small cell lung cancer patients. Study results and caveats: Blood carried ubiquitous expanded tumor TCRs more at resection than follow-up.

Unique molecular identifiers tagged every individual TCR cDNA molecule. TCRdb fed the 5' RACE reads into MiXCR, producing one record per CDR3 protein. The sample gives tens of thousands of distinct CDR3 sequences, 4% to 6% of which show up once; roughly 25% is in the top ten. The gene calls are TRBV27 and TRBJ2-7; 7 bases are a match to TRBD2. Here the sequenced sample was PBMCs, taken at surgery. The source of this sequence is a female donor with early-stage non-small cell lung cancer. The chain's CDR3 is CASSSPPRTRGYEQYF. CDR3 in DNA: TGTGCCAGCAGTTCTCCCCCGAGGACTAGAGGTTACGAGCAGTACTTC.